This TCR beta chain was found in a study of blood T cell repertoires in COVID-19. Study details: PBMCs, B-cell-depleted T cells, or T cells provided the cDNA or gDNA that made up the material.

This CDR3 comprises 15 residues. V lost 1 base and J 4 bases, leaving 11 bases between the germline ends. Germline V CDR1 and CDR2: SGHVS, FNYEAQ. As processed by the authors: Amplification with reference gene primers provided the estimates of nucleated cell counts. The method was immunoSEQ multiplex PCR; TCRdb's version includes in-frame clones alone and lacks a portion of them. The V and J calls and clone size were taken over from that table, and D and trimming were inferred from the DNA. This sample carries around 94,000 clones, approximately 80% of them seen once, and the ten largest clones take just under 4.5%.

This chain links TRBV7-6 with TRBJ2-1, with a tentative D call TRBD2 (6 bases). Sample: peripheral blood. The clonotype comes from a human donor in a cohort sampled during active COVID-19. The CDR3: CASSLGGVFYNEQFF. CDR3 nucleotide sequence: TGTGCCAGCAGCTTAGGGGGGGTTTTTTACAATGAGCAGTTCTTC.